The rows below give T cell receptor beta chains drawn from one sample of a study of blood T cell repertoires in COVID-19. Assay: immunoSEQ multiplex PCR; the TCRdb copy retains only in-frame clones and omits some. The sample lists 200,000 to 250,000 clones; 80% to 85% were seen once. The material sequenced was PBMCs or T cells enriched from blood (not recorded which). The receptors come from a woman aged 40-49 years who had recovered from COVID-19. Each CDR3 is given with its conserved first and last residue. The D gene is left open where the match is weak. The size entry is marked missing in some rows and otherwise reads once, few, many or a size class.

j_call: TRBJ1-2
v_call: TRBV6-1
d_call: NA
clone_size: NA
cdr3_nt: TGTGCCAGCAGTGTCCCCCGAGGGGCGCGGGGCTATGGCTACACCTTC
cdr3_aa: CASSVPRGARGYGYTF

j_call: TRBJ2-2
v_call: TRBV27
d_call: NA
clone_size: once
cdr3_nt: TGTGCCAGCAGGCGCCATGGGCCTAACACCGGGGAGCTGTTTTTT
cdr3_aa: CASRRHGPNTGELFF

j_call: TRBJ1-1
v_call: TRBV7-9
d_call: NA
clone_size: NA
cdr3_nt: TGTGCCAGCAGCTTATCTGCGTCGTCTGATGAAGCTTTCTTT
cdr3_aa: CASSLSASSDEAFF

j_call: TRBJ2-2
v_call: TRBV11-2
d_call: TRBD2
clone_size: NA
cdr3_nt: TGTGCCAGCAGCTCACTAGCGGGAGGGCAAAGAACCGGGGAGCTGTTTTTT
cdr3_aa: CASSSLAGGQRTGELFF

j_call: TRBJ2-3
v_call: TRBV4-2
d_call: NA
clone_size: NA
cdr3_nt: TGTGCCAGCAGCCAAGATAAGAGGTCCACAGATACGCAGTATTTT
cdr3_aa: CASSQDKRSTDTQYF

j_call: TRBJ2-1
v_call: TRBV7-9
d_call: TRBD2
clone_size: NA
cdr3_nt: TGTGCCAGCAGCTTAATATTTCTGGGACTAGGCTACAATGAGCAGTTCTTC
cdr3_aa: CASSLIFLGLGYNEQFF

j_call: TRBJ2-7
v_call: TRBV27
d_call: TRBD2
clone_size: NA
cdr3_nt: TGTGCCAGCAGGCGACTAGCGGGAGTGGGGGCGGGAGAGCAGTACTTC
cdr3_aa: CASRRLAGVGAGEQYF

j_call: TRBJ2-2
v_call: TRBV10-3
d_call: TRBD1
clone_size: NA
cdr3_nt: TGTGCCATCAAGGGGACAGCAGAACCTGGGGAGCTGTTTTTT
cdr3_aa: CAIKGTAEPGELFF

j_call: TRBJ2-1
v_call: TRBV3-1/TRBV3-2
d_call: NA
clone_size: NA
cdr3_nt: TGTGCCAGCAGCCCCTGGAGAGGAATGGTCTATGAGCAGTTCTTC
cdr3_aa: CASSPWRGMVYEQFF

j_call: TRBJ2-2
v_call: TRBV27
d_call: TRBD2
clone_size: once
cdr3_nt: TGTGCCAGCAGTCGAACTAGCGCATACACCGGGGAGCTGTTTTTT
cdr3_aa: CASSRTSAYTGELFF

j_call: TRBJ1-5
v_call: TRBV19
d_call: TRBD1
clone_size: NA
cdr3_nt: TGTGCCAGTAGTGACAGGGGATGGGATCAGCCCCAGCATTTT
cdr3_aa: CASSDRGWDQPQHF

j_call: TRBJ2-7
v_call: TRBV5-1
d_call: NA
clone_size: NA
cdr3_nt: TGCGCCAGCAGCTTGCTGGGCCTCGAGCAGTACTTC
cdr3_aa: CASSLLGLEQYF

j_call: TRBJ2-3
v_call: TRBV5-1
d_call: TRBD2
clone_size: NA
cdr3_nt: TGCGCCAGCAGTTTACTAGCGGGAGCAGCCGATACGCAGTATTTT
cdr3_aa: CASSLLAGAADTQYF

j_call: TRBJ1-3
v_call: TRBV28
d_call: NA
clone_size: NA
cdr3_nt: TGTGCCAGCGCCACCGGGACACCAAACACCATATATTTT
cdr3_aa: CASATGTPNTIYF

j_call: TRBJ2-2
v_call: TRBV5-6
d_call: TRBD1
clone_size: NA
cdr3_nt: TGTGCCAGCAGCTTTATGTCACAGGGGGCAACCGGGGAGCTGTTTTTT
cdr3_aa: CASSFMSQGATGELFF

j_call: TRBJ2-1
v_call: TRBV11-3
d_call: NA
clone_size: NA
cdr3_nt: TGTGCCAGCAGCCCCAGAAGACAGCAGCCATACAATGAGCAGTTCTTC
cdr3_aa: CASSPRRQQPYNEQFF

j_call: TRBJ2-5
v_call: TRBV2
d_call: NA
clone_size: NA
cdr3_nt: TGTGCCAGCAGTGAAGCTAACCGGGAAGGCGACTTC
cdr3_aa: CASSEANREGDF

j_call: TRBJ2-3
v_call: TRBV28
d_call: TRBD2
clone_size: NA
cdr3_nt: TGTGCCAGCAGTTTAAGTGGCGGGAGGAGCACAGATACGCAGTATTTT
cdr3_aa: CASSLSGGRSTDTQYF

j_call: TRBJ1-2
v_call: TRBV28
d_call: TRBD1
clone_size: NA
cdr3_nt: TGTGCCAGCAGTTCCCCGGACAGGACCTTCAGGGGCTACACCTTC
cdr3_aa: CASSSPDRTFRGYTF

j_call: TRBJ1-5
v_call: TRBV13
d_call: NA
clone_size: NA
cdr3_nt: TGTGCCAGCAGCTTAAGGGACTTGGGCAATCAGCCCCAGCATTTT
cdr3_aa: CASSLRDLGNQPQHF

j_call: TRBJ2-7
v_call: TRBV6-5
d_call: TRBD2
clone_size: NA
cdr3_nt: TGTGCCAGCAGTTACGATATCGGGGGGAGCTCCTACGAGCAGTACTTC
cdr3_aa: CASSYDIGGSSYEQYF

j_call: TRBJ2-5
v_call: TRBV30
d_call: TRBD2
clone_size: few
cdr3_nt: TGTGCCTGGAGCCATACTAGCGGGGCTCAAGAGACCCAGTACTTC
cdr3_aa: CAWSHTSGAQETQYF

j_call: TRBJ1-1
v_call: TRBV27
d_call: NA
clone_size: NA
cdr3_nt: TGTGCCAGCAGTTTAGCAGTCGGCAGGGGATATGAAGCTTTCTTT
cdr3_aa: CASSLAVGRGYEAFF

j_call: TRBJ1-4
v_call: TRBV5-1
d_call: TRBD1
clone_size: NA
cdr3_nt: TGCGCCAGCAGCTCCGGGACAGGGTCTGAAAAACTGTTTTTT
cdr3_aa: CASSSGTGSEKLFF

j_call: TRBJ1-6
v_call: TRBV10-3
d_call: TRBD1
clone_size: NA
cdr3_nt: TGTGCCATCAGTGGGAAACCGGGACAGGGCCATAATTCACCCCTCCACTTT
cdr3_aa: CAISGKPGQGHNSPLHF

j_call: TRBJ2-1
v_call: TRBV9
d_call: TRBD2
clone_size: NA
cdr3_nt: TGTGCCAGCAGCTTCGGACTAGCGCGTGACAATGAGCAGTTCTTC
cdr3_aa: CASSFGLARDNEQFF

j_call: TRBJ2-5
v_call: TRBV10-3
d_call: TRBD2
clone_size: NA
cdr3_nt: TGTGCCATCAGTGAGCCGCAACGGGAGGGCCGGCGGGAGGAGACCCAGTACTTC
cdr3_aa: CAISEPQREGRREETQYF

j_call: TRBJ2-1
v_call: TRBV5-6
d_call: TRBD2
clone_size: NA
cdr3_nt: TGTGCCAGCAGCCACAATCGACTAGCGGGAGGGTCGGTGTACAATGAGCAGTTCTTC
cdr3_aa: CASSHNRLAGGSVYNEQFF

j_call: TRBJ2-3
v_call: TRBV12-5
d_call: TRBD2
clone_size: NA
cdr3_nt: TGTGCTAGTGCGCCCGGGACTAGCGGGAGAGTCACAGATACGCAGTATTTT
cdr3_aa: CASAPGTSGRVTDTQYF

j_call: TRBJ2-7
v_call: TRBV18
d_call: NA
clone_size: NA
cdr3_nt: TGTGCCAGCTCACAGTTACAGGGAACCCACGAGCAGTACTTC
cdr3_aa: CASSQLQGTHEQYF

j_call: TRBJ2-1
v_call: TRBV6-5
d_call: TRBD2
clone_size: NA
cdr3_nt: TGTGCCAGCAGTTACTCTAGCGGGAGAACTTTTGAGCAGTTCTTC
cdr3_aa: CASSYSSGRTFEQFF

j_call: TRBJ1-2
v_call: TRBV25-1
d_call: NA
clone_size: NA
cdr3_nt: TGTGCCAGCAGTCGACAGTCCTATGGCTACACCTTC
cdr3_aa: CASSRQSYGYTF

j_call: TRBJ2-2
v_call: TRBV19
d_call: NA
clone_size: NA
cdr3_nt: TGTGCCAGTATGAGGGTGGAGGTTTTAACCGGGGAGCTGTTTTTT
cdr3_aa: CASMRVEVLTGELFF

j_call: TRBJ1-4
v_call: TRBV5-4
d_call: NA
clone_size: NA
cdr3_nt: TGTGCCAGCAGCCGTGGACTGGAAGAAAAACTGTTTTTT
cdr3_aa: CASSRGLEEKLFF

j_call: TRBJ2-7
v_call: TRBV2
d_call: NA
clone_size: NA
cdr3_nt: TGTGCCAGCAGTGAAGGCAGGGCTACCTACGAGCAGTACTTC
cdr3_aa: CASSEGRATYEQYF

j_call: TRBJ1-2
v_call: TRBV5-1
d_call: NA
clone_size: NA
cdr3_nt: TGCGCCAGCAGCTTGGTAGCGGGACACTGGAACTATGGCTACACCTTC
cdr3_aa: CASSLVAGHWNYGYTF